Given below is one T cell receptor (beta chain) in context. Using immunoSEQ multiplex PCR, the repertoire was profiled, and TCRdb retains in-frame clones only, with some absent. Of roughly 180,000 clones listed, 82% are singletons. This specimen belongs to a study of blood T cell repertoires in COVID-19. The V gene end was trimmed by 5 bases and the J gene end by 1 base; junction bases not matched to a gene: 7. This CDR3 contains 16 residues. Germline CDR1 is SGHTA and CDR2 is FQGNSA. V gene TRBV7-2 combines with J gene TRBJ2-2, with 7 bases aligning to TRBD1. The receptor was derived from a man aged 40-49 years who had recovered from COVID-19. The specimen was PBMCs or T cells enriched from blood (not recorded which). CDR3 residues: CASSPTWDRNTGELFF. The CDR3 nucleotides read TGTGCCAGCAGCCCAACTTGGGACAGGAACACCGGGGAGCTGTTTTTT.